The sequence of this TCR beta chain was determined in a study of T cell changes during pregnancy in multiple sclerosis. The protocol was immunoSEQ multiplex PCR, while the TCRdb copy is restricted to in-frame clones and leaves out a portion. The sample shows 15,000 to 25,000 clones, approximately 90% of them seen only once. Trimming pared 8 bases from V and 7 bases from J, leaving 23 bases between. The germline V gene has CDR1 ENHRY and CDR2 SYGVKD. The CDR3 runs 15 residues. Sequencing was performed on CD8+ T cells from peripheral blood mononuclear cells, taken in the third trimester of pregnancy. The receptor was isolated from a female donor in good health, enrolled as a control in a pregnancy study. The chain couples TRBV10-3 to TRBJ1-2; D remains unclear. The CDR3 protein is CAICKDYLGTVGYTF. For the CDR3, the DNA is TGTGCCATCTGCAAAGACTACCTGGGAACGGTTGGCTACACCTTC.